This record concerns one TCR beta chain sequence. The data were taken from a study of blood T cells in healthy people across ages. It was with a sample-barcoded 5' primer and a J-beta primer mix that a second PCR of roughly 6 to 11 cycles was run. Via MiXCR, TCRdb re-called the 5' RACE reads, giving one row per CDR3 protein. The data contain approximately 320,000 distinct CDR3 sequences, around 27% of them singletons. V gave up 6 bases and J gave up 9 bases; unmatched junction bases: 8. The CDR3 covers 13 residues. Germline V gene lookup returns CDR1 MNHEY and CDR2 SVGAGI. This chain joins TRBV6-5 and TRBJ2-1, with 7 bases that match TRBD2. The receptor was derived from a woman in her seventies in good health. Sequencing used blood. CDR3 sequence reads: CASSITSDGEQFF. CDR3 sequence (DNA): TGTGCCAGCAGCATCACTAGCGACGGTGAGCAGTTCTTC.